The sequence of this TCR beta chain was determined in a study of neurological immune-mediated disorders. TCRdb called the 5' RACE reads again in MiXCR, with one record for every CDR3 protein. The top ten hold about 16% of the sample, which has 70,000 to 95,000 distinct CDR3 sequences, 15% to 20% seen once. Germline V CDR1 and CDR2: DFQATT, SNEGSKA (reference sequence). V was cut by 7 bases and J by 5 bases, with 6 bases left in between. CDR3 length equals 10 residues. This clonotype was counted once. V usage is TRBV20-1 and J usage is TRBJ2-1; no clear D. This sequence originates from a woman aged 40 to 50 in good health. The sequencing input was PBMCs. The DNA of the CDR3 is TGCAGTGGGGCCGACAATGAGCAGTTCTTC. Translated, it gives CSGADNEQFF.